This T cell receptor beta chain was identified during a study of OX40 agonist ivuxolimab in advanced cancers. Study details: Dose-escalation subjects each had hepatocellular carcinoma, melanoma, renal cell or head and neck cancer. Earlier treatment with anti-PD-1, anti-PD-L1 or anti-CTLA-4 was permitted, and roughly 42% had received some. Partial responses were seen in three patients, one with hepatocellular carcinoma and two with cutaneous melanoma. Study observations and caveats: Among patients with partial responses at 0.1-3.0 mg/kg, clonal expansion was among the lowest.

Points on this clone: Its antigen is currently unknown.

The ends were cut back, 1 base at V and 0 bases at J, with 13 bases in the middle. Germline-derived CDR1 and CDR2 are SGHAT and FQNNGV. The CDR3 loop spans 17 amino acids. Clones were read by immunoSEQ multiplex PCR, and TCRdb kept only the in-frame ones, dropping some. The table includes 65,000 to 85,000 clones, approximately 85% detected once. This TCR came from an adult with an advanced solid tumor such as melanoma, head and neck, liver or kidney cancer. Specimen: CD4+ or CD8+ T cells sorted from blood, collected in a trial of the OX40 agonist ivuxolimab. The genes are TRBV11-2 and TRBJ1-3; the D is unclear. The CDR3 reads CASSLAPVFSSGNTIYF. The CDR3 DNA reads as TGTGCCAGCAGCTTAGCCCCGGTCTTTAGCTCTGGAAACACCATATATTTT.